The entry that follows covers one TCR beta chain sequence. This sample was taken from a study of blood T cell repertoires in COVID-19. Whole-study context: Acute and convalescent COVID-19 specimens originated in the United States, Italy and Spain. Sources were T cells, B-cell-depleted T cells, or PBMCs; the material itself was cDNA or gDNA.

In the original analysis: Researchers report that nucleated cell counts were estimated from reference gene primer amplification. The table came from immunoSEQ multiplex PCR; TCRdb's copy has only in-frame clones and leaves some out. V, J and clone size are those of that table, while D and trimming were read from the DNA. Of around 200,000 clones detected, 80% to 90% appear once; the ten largest clones hold around 2.2%. Germline loops: CDR1 LNHDA, CDR2 SQIVND (reference sequence). The germline V and J ends were trimmed by 2 bases and 4 bases, with 14 bases remaining between them. The CDR3 runs 15 residues.

The origin of this receptor is a woman aged 45-65 years with acute or convalescent COVID-19. Sample: peripheral blood. The rearrangement links TRBV19 to TRBJ1-1; D call uncertain. The CDR3 reads CASSIKSGPVTEAFF. In DNA, the CDR3 is TGTGCCAGTAGTATAAAGTCCGGTCCGGTCACTGAAGCTTTCTTT.